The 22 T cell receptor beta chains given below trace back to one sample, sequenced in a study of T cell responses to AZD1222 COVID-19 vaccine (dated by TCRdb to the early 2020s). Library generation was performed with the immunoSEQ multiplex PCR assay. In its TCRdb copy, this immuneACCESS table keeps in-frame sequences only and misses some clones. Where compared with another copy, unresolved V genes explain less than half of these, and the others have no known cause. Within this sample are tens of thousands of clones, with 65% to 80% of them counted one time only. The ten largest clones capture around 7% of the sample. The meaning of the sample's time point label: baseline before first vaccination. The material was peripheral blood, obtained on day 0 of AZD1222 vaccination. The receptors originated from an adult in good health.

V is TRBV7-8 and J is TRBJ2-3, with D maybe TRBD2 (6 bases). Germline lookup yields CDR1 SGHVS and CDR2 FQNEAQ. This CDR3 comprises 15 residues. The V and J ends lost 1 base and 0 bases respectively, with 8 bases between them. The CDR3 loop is CASSLGRASTDTQYF. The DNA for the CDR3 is TGTGCCAGCAGCTTAGGGAGGGCTAGCACAGATACGCAGTATTTT.

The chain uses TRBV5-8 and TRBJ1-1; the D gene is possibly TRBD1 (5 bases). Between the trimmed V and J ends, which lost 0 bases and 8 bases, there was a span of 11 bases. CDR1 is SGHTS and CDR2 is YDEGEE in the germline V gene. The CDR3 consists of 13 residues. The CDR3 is CASSLGQRPEAFF. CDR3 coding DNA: TGTGCCAGCAGCTTGGGACAGAGGCCGGAAGCTTTCTTT.

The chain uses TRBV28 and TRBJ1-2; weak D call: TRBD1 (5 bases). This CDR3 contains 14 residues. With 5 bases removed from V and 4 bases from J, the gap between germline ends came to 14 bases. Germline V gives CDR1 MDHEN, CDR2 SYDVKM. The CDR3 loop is CASSIQGSFYGYTF. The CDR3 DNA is TGTGCCAGCAGTATCCAGGGTTCGTTCTATGGCTACACCTTC.

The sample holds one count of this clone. The CDR3 region has the DNA TGTGCCAGCATCCCGGACTTCAATTCACCCCTCCACTTT. Its protein is CASIPDFNSPLHF. The V call is TRBV6-5, the J call TRBJ1-6; the D is unclear. Germline CDR1 and CDR2: MNHEY and SVGAGI. The CDR3 runs to 13 residues. Trimming removed 7 bases at V and 7 bases at J, with 11 bases between.

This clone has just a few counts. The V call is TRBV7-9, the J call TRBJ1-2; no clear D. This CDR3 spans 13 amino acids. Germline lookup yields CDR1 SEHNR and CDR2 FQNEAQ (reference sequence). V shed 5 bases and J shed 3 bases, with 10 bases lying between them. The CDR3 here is CASSPRADYGYTF. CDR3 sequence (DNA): TGTGCCAGCAGCCCTAGGGCCGACTATGGCTACACCTTC. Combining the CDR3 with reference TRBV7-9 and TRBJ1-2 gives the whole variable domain DTGVSQNPRHKITKRGQNVTFRCDPISEHNRLYWYRQTLGQGPEFLTYFQNEAQLEKSRLLSDRFSAERPKGSFSTLEIQRTEQGDSAMYLCASSPRADYGYTFGSGTRLTVV.

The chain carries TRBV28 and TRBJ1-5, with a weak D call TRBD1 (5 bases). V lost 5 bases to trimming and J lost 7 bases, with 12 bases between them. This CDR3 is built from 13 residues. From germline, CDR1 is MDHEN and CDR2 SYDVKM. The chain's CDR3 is CASSKQGPQPQHF. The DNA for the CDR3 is TGTGCCAGCAGTAAGCAGGGCCCGCAGCCCCAGCATTTT.

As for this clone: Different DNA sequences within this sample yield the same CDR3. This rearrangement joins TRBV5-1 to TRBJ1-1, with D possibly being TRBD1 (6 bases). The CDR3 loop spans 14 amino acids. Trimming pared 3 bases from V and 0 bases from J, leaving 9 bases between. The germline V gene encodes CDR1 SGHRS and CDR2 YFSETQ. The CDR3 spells CASSSGTLNTEAFF. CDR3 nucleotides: TGCGCCAGCAGCTCCGGGACACTGAACACTGAAGCTTTCTTT.

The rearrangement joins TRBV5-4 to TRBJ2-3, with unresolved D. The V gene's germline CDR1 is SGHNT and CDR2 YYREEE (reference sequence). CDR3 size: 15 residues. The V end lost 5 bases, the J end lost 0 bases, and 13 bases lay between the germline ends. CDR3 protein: CASRLKVASTDTQYF. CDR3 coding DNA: TGTGCCAGCAGGCTCAAGGTCGCTAGCACAGATACGCAGTATTTT.

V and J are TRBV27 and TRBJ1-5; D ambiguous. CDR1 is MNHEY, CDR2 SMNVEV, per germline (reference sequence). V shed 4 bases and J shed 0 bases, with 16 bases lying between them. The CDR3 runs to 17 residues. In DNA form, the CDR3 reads TGTGCCAGCAGTTCCCTAATTAGCATTTATAGCAATCAGCCCCAGCATTTT. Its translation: CASSSLISIYSNQPQHF.

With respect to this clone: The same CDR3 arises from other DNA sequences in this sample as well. In nucleotides, the CDR3 is TGTGCCAGCAGTCGGACAGCTAGCAATCAGCCCCAGCATTTT. As protein: CASSRTASNQPQHF. The rearrangement links TRBV6-5 to TRBJ1-5; maybe TRBD1 (6 bases). The CDR3 is 14 residues long. Germline V gives CDR1 MNHEY, CDR2 SVGAGI. V was pared by 5 bases and J by 0 bases, with 8 bases between.

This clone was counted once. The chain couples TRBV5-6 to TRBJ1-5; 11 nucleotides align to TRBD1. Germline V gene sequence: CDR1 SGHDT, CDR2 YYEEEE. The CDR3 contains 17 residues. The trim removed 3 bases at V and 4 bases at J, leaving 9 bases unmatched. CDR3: CASSSTRRDRGNQPQHF. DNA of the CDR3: TGTGCCAGCAGCTCTACCAGAAGGGACAGGGGGAATCAGCCCCAGCATTTT.

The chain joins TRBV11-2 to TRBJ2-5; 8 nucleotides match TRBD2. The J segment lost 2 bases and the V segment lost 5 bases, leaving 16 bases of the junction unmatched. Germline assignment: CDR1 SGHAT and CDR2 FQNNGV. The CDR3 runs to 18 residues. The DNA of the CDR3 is TGTGCCAGCAGCCTCAGAGCGGGGGCCACCCGGGGTCAAGAGACCCAGTACTTC. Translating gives CASSLRAGATRGQETQYF.

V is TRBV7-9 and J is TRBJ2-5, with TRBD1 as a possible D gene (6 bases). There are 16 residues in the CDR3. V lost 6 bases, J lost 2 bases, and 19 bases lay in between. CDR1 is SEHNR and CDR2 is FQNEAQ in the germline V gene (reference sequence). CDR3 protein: CASRHSEGHSQETQYF. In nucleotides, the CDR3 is TGTGCCAGCAGACATTCAGAGGGACATTCGCAAGAGACCCAGTACTTC. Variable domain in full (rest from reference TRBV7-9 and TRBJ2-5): DTGVSQNPRHKITKRGQNVTFRCDPISEHNRLYWYRQTLGQGPEFLTYFQNEAQLEKSRLLSDRFSAERPKGSFSTLEIQRTEQGDSAMYLCASRHSEGHSQETQYFGPGTRLLVL.

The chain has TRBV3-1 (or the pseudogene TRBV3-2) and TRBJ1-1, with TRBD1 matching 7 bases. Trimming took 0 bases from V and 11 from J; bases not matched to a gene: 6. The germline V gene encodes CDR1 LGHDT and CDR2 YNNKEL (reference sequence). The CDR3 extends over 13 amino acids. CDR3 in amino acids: CASSQDARTGAFF. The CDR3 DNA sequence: TGTGCCAGCAGCCAAGATGCTAGGACAGGTGCTTTCTTT.

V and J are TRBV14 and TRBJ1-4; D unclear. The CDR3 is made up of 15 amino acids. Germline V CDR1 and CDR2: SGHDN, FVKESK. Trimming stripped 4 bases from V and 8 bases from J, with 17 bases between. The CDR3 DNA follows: TGTGCCAGCAGCCTAACACAATCCCCAGGCGAAAAACTGTTTTTT. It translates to CASSLTQSPGEKLFF.

The CDR3 DNA reads as TGCAGCGTCGCGGGACTAGTCGGTGATACGCAGTATTTT. Translating it yields CSVAGLVGDTQYF. The chain couples TRBV29-1 to TRBJ2-3; 8 bases line up with TRBD2. CDR1 is SQVTM and CDR2 is ANQGSEA in the germline V gene. The CDR3 loop spans 13 amino acids. After removal of 6 bases from V and 6 bases from J, the junction contained 8 bases not matched to a gene.

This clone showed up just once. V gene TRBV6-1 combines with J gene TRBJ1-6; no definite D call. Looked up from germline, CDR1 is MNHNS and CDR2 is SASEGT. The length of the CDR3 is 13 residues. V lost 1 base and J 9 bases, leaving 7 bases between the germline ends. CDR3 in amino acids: CASSEGWGSPLHF. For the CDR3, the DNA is TGTGCCAGCAGTGAAGGGTGGGGTTCACCCCTCCACTTT.

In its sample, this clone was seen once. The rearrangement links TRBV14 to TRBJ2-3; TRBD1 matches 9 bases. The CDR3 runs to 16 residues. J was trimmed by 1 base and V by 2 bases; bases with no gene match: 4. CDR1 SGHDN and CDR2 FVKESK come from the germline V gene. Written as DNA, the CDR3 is TGTGCCAGCAGCCAAATATGGGACAGGGGCACAGATACGCAGTATTTT. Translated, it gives CASSQIWDRGTDTQYF.

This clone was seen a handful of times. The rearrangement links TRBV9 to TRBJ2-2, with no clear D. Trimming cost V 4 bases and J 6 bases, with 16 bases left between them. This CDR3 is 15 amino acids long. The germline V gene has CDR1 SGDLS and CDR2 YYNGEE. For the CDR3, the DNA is TGTGCCAGCAGCCCATTGGAGAGCTGGGCCGGGGAGCTGTTTTTT. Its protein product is CASSPLESWAGELFF.

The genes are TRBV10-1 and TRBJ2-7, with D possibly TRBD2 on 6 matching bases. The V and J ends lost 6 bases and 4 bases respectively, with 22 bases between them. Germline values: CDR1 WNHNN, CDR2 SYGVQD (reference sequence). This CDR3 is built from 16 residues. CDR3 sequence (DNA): TGCGCCAGCAGCCTAGGCGCCAGCGGAGGGGAGTACGAGCAGTACTTC. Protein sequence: CASSLGASGGEYEQYF.

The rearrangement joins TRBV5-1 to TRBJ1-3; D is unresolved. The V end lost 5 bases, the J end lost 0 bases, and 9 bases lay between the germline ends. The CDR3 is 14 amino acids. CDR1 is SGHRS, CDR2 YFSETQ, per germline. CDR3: CASRSAASGNTIYF. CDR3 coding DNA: TGCGCCAGCAGATCGGCAGCCTCTGGAAACACCATATATTTT.

The CDR3 region has the DNA TGTGCCAGCTCACCCCAACAGGGGAGGACCGGGGAGCTGTTTTTT. It specifies CASSPQQGRTGELFF. The rearrangement links TRBV18 to TRBJ2-2; TRBD1 is a possible D gene (7 bases). Germline V gene lookup returns CDR1 KGHSH and CDR2 LQKENI. The CDR3 consists of 15 residues. Trimming stripped 3 bases from V and 5 bases from J, with 13 bases between.